This T cell receptor (beta chain) was identified during a study of T cells in Graves' hyperthyroidism and ophthalmopathy. The CDR3 covers 14 residues. J was trimmed by 6 bases and V by 5 bases; bases with no gene match: 5. The V gene's germline CDR1 is SEHNR and CDR2 FQNEAQ (reference sequence). Authors of the study amplified TCR beta CDR3 regions from RNA transcripts. The HTBI primer set drove a first-round RT-PCR of the TCR CDR3. One entry per CDR3 protein, called by TCRdb with MiXCR from the multiplex PCR reads. The repertoire has hundreds of thousands of distinct CDR3 sequences, approximately 15% of them found once; the top ten carry roughly 3%.

The chain carries TRBV7-9 and TRBJ1-2, with TRBD1 matching over 11 bases. The TCR comes from a woman aged 40 to 55 with Graves' ophthalmopathy. The sequencing input was blood. CDR3 in amino acids: CASSADRGLDGYTF. DNA for the CDR3: TGTGCCAGCAGCGCGGACAGGGGGCTCGATGGCTACACCTTC.